A selection of T cell receptor beta chains follows, all from one sample in a study of CD8 T cell repertoires and HIV-1 epitope variants. These receptors are not linked to any known antigen. Measured with immunoSEQ multiplex PCR; TCRdb has only the in-frame clones, and not every one. The repertoire holds 5,500 to 7,500 clones, with more than 50% as singletons. Material for sequencing was cultured CD8+ T cells derived from PBMCs. These TCRs come from a male donor with HIV. Both conserved end residues are part of each CDR3. The order of the fields is V gene, clone size, D gene, J gene, CDR3 DNA, CDR3 protein. The D gene is left open where the match is weak. Rows give clone size only sometimes, using once, few, many, or a class for an expanded clone.

TRBV28	.	.	TRBJ1-2	TGTGCCAGCAGTTTATATGGGGGCGCGGGCTACACCTTC	CASSLYGGAGYTF
TRBV4-1	once	.	TRBJ2-5	TGCGCCAGCAGCCAAGAGGGAGGGGGAAGAAGGACCCAGTACTTC	CASSQEGGGRRTQYF
TRBV6-1	.	.	TRBJ1-6	TGTGCCAGCAGTAAGTGGACCGAAGATAATTCACCCCTCCACTTT	CASSKWTEDNSPLHF
TRBV6-1	.	.	TRBJ1-5	TGTGCCAGCAGTGGGGGGCAGGGGATACATCAGCCCCAGCATTTT	CASSGGQGIHQPQHF
TRBV15	once	.	TRBJ1-6	TGTGCCACCAGCAGAGATCCCGAAACGGACTATAATTCACCCCTCCACTTT	CATSRDPETDYNSPLHF
TRBV19	.	.	TRBJ2-6	TGTGCCAGTAACCAAGTTGCGTCTTTCTCTGGGGCCAACGTCCTGACTTTC	CASNQVASFSGANVLTF
TRBV6-6	.	.	TRBJ2-1	TGTGCCAGCATTCCTAAGGGGGGTGGGCAGTTCTTC	CASIPKGGGQFF
TRBV28	.	TRBD2	TRBJ2-1	TGTGCCAGCAGTCTACTAGCGGGGGGGGTTTACAATGAGCAGTTCTTC	CASSLLAGGVYNEQFF
TRBV7-2	.	TRBD1	TRBJ1-5	TGTGCCAGCAGCTTAGGAGGACAGGGGATTTATAGCAATCAGCCCCAGCATTTT	CASSLGGQGIYSNQPQHF
TRBV7-9	.	.	TRBJ1-4	TGTGCCAGCAGCTATGGGCCCTCACGGGATGAAAAACTGTTTTTT	CASSYGPSRDEKLFF
TRBV13	.	.	TRBJ1-1	TGTGCCAGCAGCTTAGGGAACATGAACACTGAAGCTTTCTTT	CASSLGNMNTEAFF
TRBV28	once	TRBD2	TRBJ2-5	TGTGCCAGCAGCCTCGGGGGGGGCGGGGAGACCCAGTACTTC	CASSLGGGGETQYF
TRBV11-2	.	.	TRBJ1-1	TGTGCCAGCAGCTTATGGAACACTGAAGCTTTCTTT	CASSLWNTEAFF
TRBV9	.	.	TRBJ1-2	TGTGCCAGCAGCCTTCGGTCGCAGGATCCTATGGGCTACACCTTC	CASSLRSQDPMGYTF